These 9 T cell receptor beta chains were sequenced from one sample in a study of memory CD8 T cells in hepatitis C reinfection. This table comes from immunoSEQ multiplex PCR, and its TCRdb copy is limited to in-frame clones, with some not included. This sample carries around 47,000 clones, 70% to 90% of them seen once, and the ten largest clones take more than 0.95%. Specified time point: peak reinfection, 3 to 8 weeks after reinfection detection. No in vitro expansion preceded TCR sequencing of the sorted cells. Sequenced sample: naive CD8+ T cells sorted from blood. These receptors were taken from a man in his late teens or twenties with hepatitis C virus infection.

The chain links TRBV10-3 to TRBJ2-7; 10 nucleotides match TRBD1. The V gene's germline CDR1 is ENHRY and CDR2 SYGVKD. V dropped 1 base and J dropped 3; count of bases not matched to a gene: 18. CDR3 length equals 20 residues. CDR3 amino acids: CAISEWKESPGQGIGYEQYF. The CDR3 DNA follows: TGTGCCATCAGTGAGTGGAAGGAATCCCCGGGACAGGGGATAGGCTACGAGCAGTACTTC.

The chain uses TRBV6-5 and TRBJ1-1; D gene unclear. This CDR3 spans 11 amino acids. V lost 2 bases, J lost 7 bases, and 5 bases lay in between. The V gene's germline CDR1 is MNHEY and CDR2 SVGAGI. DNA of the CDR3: TGTGCCAGCAGTTACGGCTTTGAAGCTTTCTTT. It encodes CASSYGFEAFF.

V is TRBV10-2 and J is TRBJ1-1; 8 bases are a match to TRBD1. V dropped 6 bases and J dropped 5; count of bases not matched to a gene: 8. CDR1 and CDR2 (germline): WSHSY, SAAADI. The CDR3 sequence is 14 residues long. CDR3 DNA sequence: TGCGCCAGCAGCCTGACAGGGGAAGTAACTGAAGCTTTCTTT. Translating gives CASSLTGEVTEAFF.

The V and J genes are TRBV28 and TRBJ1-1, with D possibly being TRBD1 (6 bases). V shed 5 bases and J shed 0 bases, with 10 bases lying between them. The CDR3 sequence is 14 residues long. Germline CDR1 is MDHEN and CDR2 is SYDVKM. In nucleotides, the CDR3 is TGTGCCAGCAGTATGACAGGCCTGAACACTGAAGCTTTCTTT. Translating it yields CASSMTGLNTEAFF.

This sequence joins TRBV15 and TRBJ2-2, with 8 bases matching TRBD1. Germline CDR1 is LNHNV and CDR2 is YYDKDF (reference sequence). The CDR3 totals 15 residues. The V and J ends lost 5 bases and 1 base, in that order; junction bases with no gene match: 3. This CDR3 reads CATSSDRGNTGELFF. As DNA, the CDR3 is TGTGCCACCAGCTCCGACAGGGGGAACACCGGGGAGCTGTTTTTT.

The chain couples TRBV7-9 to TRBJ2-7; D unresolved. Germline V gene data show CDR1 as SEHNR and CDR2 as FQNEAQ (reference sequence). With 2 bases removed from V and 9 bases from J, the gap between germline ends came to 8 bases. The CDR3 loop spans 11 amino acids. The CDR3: CASSLIYLQYF. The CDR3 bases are TGTGCCAGCAGCTTAATCTATCTGCAGTACTTC.

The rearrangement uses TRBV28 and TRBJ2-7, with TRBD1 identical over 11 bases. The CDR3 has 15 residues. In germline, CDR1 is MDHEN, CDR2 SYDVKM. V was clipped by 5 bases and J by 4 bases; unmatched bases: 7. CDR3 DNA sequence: TGTGCCAGCAGTCCCAGGACAGGGGGCAGTTACGAGCAGTACTTC. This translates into CASSPRTGGSYEQYF.

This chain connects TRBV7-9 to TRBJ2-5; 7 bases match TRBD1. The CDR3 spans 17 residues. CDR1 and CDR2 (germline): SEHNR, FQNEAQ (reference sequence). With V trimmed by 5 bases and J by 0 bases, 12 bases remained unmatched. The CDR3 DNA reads TGTGCCAGCAGCAACACCAGAGGGGGCGCGCACCAAGAGACCCAGTACTTC. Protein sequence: CASSNTRGGAHQETQYF.

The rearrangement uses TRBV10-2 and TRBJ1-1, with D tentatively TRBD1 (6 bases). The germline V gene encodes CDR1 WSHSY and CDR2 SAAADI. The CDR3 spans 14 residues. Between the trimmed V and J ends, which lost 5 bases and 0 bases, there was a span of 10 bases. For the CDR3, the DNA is TGCGCCAGCAGTTACAGGGAAGTGAACACTGAAGCTTTCTTT. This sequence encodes CASSYREVNTEAFF.